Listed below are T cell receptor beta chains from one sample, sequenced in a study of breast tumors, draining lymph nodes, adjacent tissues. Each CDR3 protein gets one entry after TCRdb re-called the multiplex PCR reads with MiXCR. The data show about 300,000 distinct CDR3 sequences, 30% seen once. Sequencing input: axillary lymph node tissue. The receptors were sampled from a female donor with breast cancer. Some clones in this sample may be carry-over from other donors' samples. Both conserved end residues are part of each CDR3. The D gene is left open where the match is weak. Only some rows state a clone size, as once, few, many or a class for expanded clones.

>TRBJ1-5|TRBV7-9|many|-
CASSLDSSYGNQPQHF
TGTGCCAGCAGCTTAGATTCGTCCTATGGCAATCAGCCCCAGCATTTT
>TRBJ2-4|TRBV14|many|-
CASSHAREISF
TGTGCCAGCAGCCATGCACGGGAGATCTCCTTC
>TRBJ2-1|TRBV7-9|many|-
CASSLGPDFYNEQFF
TGTGCCAGCAGCTTAGGGCCAGACTTCTACAATGAGCAGTTCTTC
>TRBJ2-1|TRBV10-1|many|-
CASSESVPESSYNEQFF
TGCGCCAGCAGTGAGTCGGTACCCGAGAGCTCCTACAATGAGCAGTTCTTC
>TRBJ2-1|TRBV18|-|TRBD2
CASPRTSGSNEQFF
TGTGCCAGCCCAAGGACTAGCGGGAGCAATGAGCAGTTCTTC
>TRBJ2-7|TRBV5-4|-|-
CASSKWDGSYEQYF
TGTGCCAGCAGCAAATGGGACGGCTCCTACGAGCAGTACTTC
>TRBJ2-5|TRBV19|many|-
CASSLRQAIRETQYF
TGTGCCAGTAGTCTCCGACAGGCAATTAGGGAGACCCAGTACTTC
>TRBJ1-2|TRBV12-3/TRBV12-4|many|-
CASSPFPGRKNYGYTF
TGTGCCAGCAGCCCTTTCCCGGGACGGAAAAACTATGGCTACACCTTC
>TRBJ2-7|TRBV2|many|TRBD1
CASISEGARREQYF
TGTGCCAGCATCAGTGAGGGGGCGAGGCGCGAGCAGTACTTC
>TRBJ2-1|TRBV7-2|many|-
CASSSLAGNEQFF
TGTGCCAGCAGCTCGTTGGCGGGCAATGAGCAGTTCTTC
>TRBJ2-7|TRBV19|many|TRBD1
CASSPGTAREQYF
TGTGCCAGTAGTCCGGGGACAGCTCGAGAGCAGTACTTC
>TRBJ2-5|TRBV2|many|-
CASKGDTQYF
TGTGCCAGCAAAGGCGACACCCAGTACTTC
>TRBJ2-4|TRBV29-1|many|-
CSVGLGGAKNIQYF
TGCAGCGTTGGATTAGGGGGGGCCAAAAACATTCAGTACTTC
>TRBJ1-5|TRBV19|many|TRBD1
CASRFKAGTGGYSNQPQHF
TGTGCCAGTAGATTTAAGGCCGGGACAGGTGGTTATAGCAATCAGCCCCAGCATTTT
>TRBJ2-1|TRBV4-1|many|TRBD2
CASSQVAGGNYNEQFF
TGCGCCAGCAGCCAAGTGGCGGGGGGGAATTACAATGAGCAGTTCTTC
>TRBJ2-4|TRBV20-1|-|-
CSASIPKGGPGENIQYF
TGCAGTGCTAGCATCCCGAAAGGAGGGCCGGGGGAAAACATTCAGTACTTC
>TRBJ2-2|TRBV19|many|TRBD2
CASNGLAGTNTGELFF
TGTGCCAGTAACGGACTAGCGGGAACGAACACCGGGGAGCTGTTTTTT
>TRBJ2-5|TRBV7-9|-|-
CASSLADWGRETQYF
TGTGCCAGCAGCTTAGCGGATTGGGGGCGAGAGACCCAGTACTTC
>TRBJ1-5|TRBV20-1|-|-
CSARISRDGVGQPQHF
TGCAGTGCTAGGATTTCTAGGGACGGGGTAGGCCAGCCCCAGCATTTT
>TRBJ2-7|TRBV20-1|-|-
CSASSASGPYEQYF
TGCAGTGCTAGCTCTGCATCGGGGCCCTACGAGCAGTACTTC
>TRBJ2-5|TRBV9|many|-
CASSVADQETQYF
TGTGCCAGCAGCGTAGCGGACCAAGAGACCCAGTACTTC
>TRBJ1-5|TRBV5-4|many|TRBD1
CASSTGTGGNQPQHF
TGCGCCAGCAGCACCGGGACAGGGGGCAATCAGCCCCAGCATTTT